The 21 T cell receptor beta chains in this list originate from one sample, sequenced in a study of blood T cell repertoires in COVID-19. TCRdb keeps only in-frame clones here, not all; method: immunoSEQ multiplex PCR. The data contain some 90,000 clones, about 82% of them seen just once; the ten biggest clones take up roughly 25%. Sequences were obtained from peripheral blood. These receptors were taken from a human donor in a cohort sampled during active COVID-19.

This clone was seen a single time. This chain connects TRBV7-2 to TRBJ2-1, with TRBD2 matching over 14 bases. From germline, CDR1 is SGHTA and CDR2 FQGNSA. J lost 0 bases, V lost 6 bases, and 1 base had no gene match. The CDR3 loop spans 16 amino acids. This CDR3 reads CASRGTSGSSYNEQFF. In DNA, the CDR3 is TGTGCCAGCAGAGGGACTAGCGGGAGCTCCTACAATGAGCAGTTCTTC.

The chain uses TRBV7-2 and TRBJ2-5, with D hard to call. This CDR3 is 14 amino acids long. Germline V lookup: CDR1 SGHTA, CDR2 FQGNSA. Trimming cost V 0 bases and J 4 bases, with 9 bases left between them. CDR3 bases: TGTGCCAGCAGCTTAGCAATCCCGGGAGAGACCCAGTACTTC. This sequence encodes CASSLAIPGETQYF.

This clone was found once. The chain links TRBV5-6 to TRBJ1-2, with D maybe TRBD1 (6 bases). Germline V lookup: CDR1 SGHDT, CDR2 YYEEEE. The CDR3 loop spans 15 amino acids. Trimming stripped 0 bases from V and 5 bases from J, with 14 bases between. The CDR3 here is CASSLARGEFYGYTF. CDR3 DNA: TGTGCCAGCAGCTTGGCCAGGGGCGAGTTTTATGGCTACACCTTC. Full variable domain (remainder filled in from reference TRBV5-6 and TRBJ1-2): DAGVTQSPTHLIKTRGQQVTLRCSPKSGHDTVSWYQQALGQGPQFIFQYYEEEERQRGNFPDRFSGHQFPNYSSELNVNALLLGDSALYLCASSLARGEFYGYTFGSGTRLTVV.

This clone was counted a single time. The chain couples TRBV7-9 to TRBJ2-2; D remains unclear. Trimming removed 8 bases from V and 6 bases from J, with 7 bases in between. Germline V gives CDR1 SEHNR, CDR2 FQNEAQ (reference sequence). The CDR3 length is 11 residues. In DNA form, the CDR3 reads TGTGCCAGCCATTCAGCCGGGGAGCTGTTTTTT. Its translation: CASHSAGELFF. Full variable domain (remainder filled in from reference TRBV7-9 and TRBJ2-2): DTGVSQNPRHKITKRGQNVTFRCDPISEHNRLYWYRQTLGQGPEFLTYFQNEAQLEKSRLLSDRFSAERPKGSFSTLEIQRTEQGDSAMYLCASHSAGELFFGEGSRLTVL.

The V gene is TRBV5-1, the J gene TRBJ2-7; D is unclear. Trimming removed 5 bases from V and 2 bases from J, with 17 bases in between. The CDR3 is 15 amino acids. CDR1 SGHRS and CDR2 YFSETQ come from the germline V gene. The CDR3 reads CASSSGPPPTYEQYF. CDR3 in DNA: TGCGCCAGCAGTTCTGGCCCTCCGCCCACCTACGAGCAGTACTTC.

The chain uses TRBV19 and TRBJ1-1; 7 nucleotides line up with TRBD1. The germline V gene encodes CDR1 LNHDA and CDR2 SQIVND (reference sequence). The CDR3 sequence is 15 residues long. The V and J ends lost 1 base and 3 bases, in that order; junction bases with no gene match: 5. CDR3 DNA sequence: TGTGCCAGTAGTATAGGTGGAGGGGGCGACACTGAAGCTTTCTTT. It specifies CASSIGGGGDTEAFF.

This clone was seen more than once but under ten times. The genes are TRBV9 and TRBJ1-5; 7 nucleotides match TRBD1. The CDR3 contains 14 residues. Germline assignment: CDR1 SGDLS and CDR2 YYNGEE. Losses at the gene ends were 3 bases for V and 3 bases for J; bases not matched to a gene: 3. The CDR3 sequence: CASSADRDNQPQHF. CDR3 coding DNA: TGTGCCAGCAGCGCCGACAGGGACAATCAGCCCCAGCATTTT. Using reference TRBV9 and TRBJ1-5 for the parts outside the CDR3, the full variable domain is DSGVTQTPKHLITATGQRVTLRCSPRSGDLSVYWYQQSLDQGLQFLIQYYNGEERAKGNILERFSAQQFPDLHSELNLSSLELGDSALYFCASSADRDNQPQHFGDGTRLSIL.

The DNA of the CDR3 is TGTGCCAGTAGTATGCGGCTAGCGGGAGGGTACGAGCAGTACTTC. Its protein product is CASSMRLAGGYEQYF. This chain joins TRBV19 and TRBJ2-7; TRBD2 matches 12 bases. Per the germline V gene, CDR1 is LNHDA and CDR2 is SQIVND (reference sequence). The CDR3 totals 15 residues. V lost 3 bases to trimming and J lost 4 bases; unmatched junction nucleotides: 4.

The genes are TRBV19 and TRBJ2-7; D might be TRBD2 (6 bases). Per the germline V gene, CDR1 is LNHDA and CDR2 is SQIVND (reference sequence). The CDR3 is made up of 15 amino acids. Trimming cost V 3 bases and J 0 bases, with 12 bases left between them. The CDR3 region is CASSISGLSSYEQYF. The CDR3 nucleotides are TGTGCCAGTAGTATCAGCGGACTAAGCTCCTACGAGCAGTACTTC.

The V call is TRBV24-1, the J call TRBJ1-3, with D perhaps matching TRBD1 (6 bases). V gave up 9 bases and J gave up 4 bases, with 12 bases separating them. The CDR3 extends over 13 amino acids. The V gene's germline CDR1 is KGHDR and CDR2 SFDVKD. The CDR3 region has the DNA TGTGCCACCCAACAGGGTCACGGAAACACCATATATTTT. Amino acid sequence: CATQQGHGNTIYF.

The chain uses TRBV7-8 and TRBJ1-4; 7 positions match TRBD1. The CDR3 spans 14 residues. V shed 8 bases and J 7 bases; nucleotides not matched to a gene: 10. Germline loops: CDR1 SGHVS, CDR2 FQNEAQ. The CDR3 bases are TGTGCCAGCGGTTCTTCGACAGGGATTGAAAAACTGTTTTTT. This encodes CASGSSTGIEKLFF. Filled out from reference TRBV7-8 and TRBJ1-4, the complete variable domain reads GAGVSQSPRYKVAKRGQDVALRCDPISGHVSLFWYQQALGQGPEFLTYFQNEAQLDKSGLPSDRFFAERPEGSVSTLKIQRTQQEDSAVYLCASGSSTGIEKLFFGSGTQLSVL.

The chain is built from TRBV6-6 and TRBJ2-3, with TRBD2 matching over 10 bases. The length of the CDR3 is 15 residues. With V trimmed by 7 bases and J by 4 bases, 8 bases remained unmatched. Germline CDR1 reads MNHNY; CDR2 reads SVGAGI (reference sequence). CDR3 DNA: TGTGCCAGCATCTCAAGCGGGAGGGTGTCAGATACGCAGTATTTT. Amino acids: CASISSGRVSDTQYF.

The chain links TRBV2 to TRBJ1-4, with 8 bases that match TRBD1. The CDR3 has 17 residues. Germline V gives CDR1 SNHLY, CDR2 FYNNEI. The V and J ends lost 7 bases and 7 bases, in that order; junction bases with no gene match: 17. The CDR3 DNA sequence: TGTGCCAGCACCCCCAGAGACAGGGGATTTGGCAGTGAAAAACTGTTTTTT. This gives the protein CASTPRDRGFGSEKLFF. Filled out from reference TRBV2 and TRBJ1-4, the complete variable domain reads EPEVTQTPSHQVTQMGQEVILRCVPISNHLYFYWYRQILGQKVEFLVSFYNNEISEKSEIFDDQFSVERPDGSNFTLKIRSTKLEDSAMYFCASTPRDRGFGSEKLFFGSGTQLSVL.

The chain links TRBV5-4 to TRBJ2-1; 7 bases line up with TRBD1. The length of the CDR3 is 14 residues. The germline V gene encodes CDR1 SGHNT and CDR2 YYREEE (reference sequence). Unmatched junction bases numbered 9, after V lost 4 bases and J lost 8 bases. For the CDR3, the DNA is TGTGCCAGCAGCCCCGGGACAGCCCTTCATGAGCAGTTCTTC. It specifies CASSPGTALHEQFF.

V usage is TRBV19 and J usage is TRBJ2-1; 11 bases agree with TRBD2. This CDR3 contains 14 residues. V shed 3 bases and J 8 bases; nucleotides not matched to a gene: 3. CDR1 is LNHDA, CDR2 SQIVND, per germline (reference sequence). Here the CDR3 DNA reads TGTGCCAGTAGTATTTTAGCGGGAGGGTATGAGCAGTTCTTC. Protein sequence: CASSILAGGYEQFF.

This chain joins TRBV28 and TRBJ2-1, with D possibly being TRBD2 (7 bases). Germline V lookup: CDR1 MDHEN, CDR2 SYDVKM. V was shortened by 6 bases and J by 4 bases, with 16 bases between the two germline ends. The CDR3 extends over 15 amino acids. CDR3 coding DNA: TGTGCCAGCAGAGTTTGGGGGGGCCCTTACAATGAGCAGTTCTTC. Translation gives CASRVWGGPYNEQFF.

V and J are TRBV7-2 and TRBJ2-5; D unresolved. Trimming took off 1 base at V and 4 bases at J, with 10 bases between the two ends. Looked up from germline, CDR1 is SGHTA and CDR2 is FQGNSA. The CDR3 is 14 amino acids. The CDR3 nucleotides read TGTGCCAGCAGCTTAGAGAGTTCGGTAGAGACCCAGTACTTC. It translates to CASSLESSVETQYF.

A single count supports this clone. V and J are TRBV5-4 and TRBJ2-7; 7 nucleotides align to TRBD2. Unmatched junction bases numbered 10, after V lost 2 bases and J lost 5 bases. Germline V lookup: CDR1 SGHNT, CDR2 YYREEE (reference sequence). The CDR3 totals 15 residues. The CDR3 sequence: CASSFGEGYRNEQYF. CDR3 coding DNA: TGTGCCAGCAGCTTCGGGGAGGGTTATAGAAACGAGCAGTACTTC.

This chain links TRBV28 with TRBJ1-1; D is perhaps TRBD1 (6 bases). The ends were cut back, 10 bases at V and 8 bases at J, with 20 bases in the middle. The CDR3 runs to 13 residues. Germline V gene lookup returns CDR1 MDHEN and CDR2 SYDVKM. CDR3 protein: CAISPGQGLEAFF. The CDR3 nucleotides read TGTGCCATCTCACCGGGACAAGGTCTCGAAGCTTTCTTT.

The DNA for the CDR3 is TGTGCCAGCAGCACGCCGGGACAGCTGTGGGGCTACACCTTC. Translated, it gives CASSTPGQLWGYTF. The V and J genes are TRBV2 and TRBJ1-2; 7 nucleotides match TRBD1. Germline values: CDR1 SNHLY, CDR2 FYNNEI. The CDR3 totals 14 residues. The J segment lost 8 bases and the V segment lost 6 bases, leaving 12 bases of the junction unmatched.

The V and J genes are TRBV5-6 and TRBJ1-3; 9 bases align to TRBD1. Germline V lookup: CDR1 SGHDT, CDR2 YYEEEE. CDR3 length: 16 residues. Germline trimming cut 4 bases from V and 1 base from J; bases unmatched to any gene: 6. The CDR3 DNA reads TGTGCCAGCAGCACTCCGGGACAGGGTTCTGGAAACACCATATATTTT. This translates into CASSTPGQGSGNTIYF. The full variable domain, with the rest looked up from reference TRBV5-6 and TRBJ1-3, is DAGVTQSPTHLIKTRGQQVTLRCSPKSGHDTVSWYQQALGQGPQFIFQYYEEEERQRGNFPDRFSGHQFPNYSSELNVNALLLGDSALYLCASSTPGQGSGNTIYFGEGSWLTVV.